The 28 T cell receptor beta chains below all came from one sample that was sequenced in a study of identifying expanded T cells in peripheral blood. Generated by immunoSEQ multiplex PCR, the TCRdb table keeps only in-frame clones and is missing some. The data show fewer than 55,000 clones, roughly 82% seen once. Sequencing was carried out using blood. These receptors were obtained from a person between 18 and 75 years old in good health.

This clone was found a few times. The J gene is TRBJ2-7, the V gene TRBV11-2, with 7 bases aligning to TRBD1. From germline, CDR1 is SGHAT and CDR2 FQNNGV. The CDR3 is 15 amino acids. V was pared by 7 bases and J by 4 bases, with 13 bases of the junction left unmatched. CDR3 in DNA: TGTGCCAGCACTACGACAGGGCCGCGGAGGTACGAGCAGTACTTC. This gives the protein CASTTTGPRRYEQYF.

The gene calls are TRBV10-3 and TRBJ2-1, with 8 bases matching TRBD2. Trimming took 4 bases from V and 4 from J; bases not matched to a gene: 6. CDR3 length equals 15 residues. Germline CDR1 reads ENHRY; CDR2 reads SYGVKD. The CDR3 DNA sequence: TGTGCCATCAGTGGGGCTAGCGGGCATTACAATGAGCAGTTCTTC. It translates to CAISGASGHYNEQFF.

The V and J genes are TRBV5-4 and TRBJ2-7; a possible D gene is TRBD2 (6 bases). The CDR3 spans 12 residues. Germline V gives CDR1 SGHNT, CDR2 YYREEE (reference sequence). V lost 0 bases and J lost 11, with 12 bases in between. CDR3 region: CASSLDRREEYF. The CDR3, as DNA: TGTGCCAGCAGCTTGGATCGGAGGGAAGAGTACTTC.

This clone was observed once. The J gene is TRBJ1-5, the V gene TRBV6-1; 12 positions agree with TRBD1. The CDR3 is made up of 15 amino acids. Looked up from germline, CDR1 is MNHNS and CDR2 is SASEGT. After removal of 5 bases from V and 7 bases from J, the junction contained 6 bases not matched to a gene. In DNA, the CDR3 is TGTGCCAGCAGTTCCGGGACAGGGGGCTGGCAGCCCCAGCATTTT. Translated: CASSSGTGGWQPQHF.

The rearrangement joins TRBV7-9 to TRBJ2-3; D gene ambiguous. V was cut by 8 bases and J by 3 bases, with 9 bases left in between. The CDR3 is made up of 12 amino acids. Germline V CDR1 and CDR2: SEHNR, FQNEAQ (reference sequence). CDR3 sequence: CASGSRTDTQYF. CDR3 DNA: TGTGCCAGCGGAAGCCGAACAGATACGCAGTATTTT.

The DNA for the CDR3 is TGCGCCAGCAGCCCAAACTGGGTGGAGAGTGAGCAGTTCTTC. Protein product: CASSPNWVESEQFF. J is TRBJ2-1 and V is TRBV4-3; D remains ambiguous. This CDR3 has 14 residues. CDR1 and CDR2 from the germline V gene are LGHNA and YSLEER. V was cut by 4 bases and J by 9 bases, with 16 bases left in between.

The gene calls are TRBV5-1 and TRBJ1-1; D remains ambiguous. V lost 5 bases, J lost 0 bases, and 8 bases lay in between. CDR3 size: 13 residues. Germline values: CDR1 SGHRS, CDR2 YFSETQ. The CDR3 DNA reads TGCGCCAGCAGGACACGCCTGAACACTGAAGCTTTCTTT. Amino acids: CASRTRLNTEAFF.

This clone was seen a handful of times. This chain's CDR3 is CAVGVSYNEQFF. The CDR3 DNA follows: TGTGCCGTGGGAGTCTCCTACAATGAGCAGTTCTTC. The V call is TRBV6-6, the J call TRBJ2-1, with D possibly being TRBD2 (5 bases). The ends were cut back, 11 bases at V and 0 bases at J, with 8 bases in the middle. Germline CDR1 reads MNHNY; CDR2 reads SVGAGI (reference sequence). The CDR3 length is 12 residues.

V gene TRBV7-9 combines with J gene TRBJ2-5, with 7 nucleotides matching TRBD1. The trim removed 4 bases at V and 5 bases at J, leaving 7 bases unmatched. Germline V gives CDR1 SEHNR, CDR2 FQNEAQ (reference sequence). The CDR3 runs to 14 residues. This chain's CDR3 is CASSSTGVGETQYF. The CDR3 bases are TGTGCCAGCAGCTCTACAGGGGTGGGGGAGACCCAGTACTTC.

This chain connects TRBV5-1 to TRBJ1-3; 8 positions match TRBD1. CDR1 is SGHRS, CDR2 YFSETQ, per germline. The CDR3 sequence is 14 residues long. V shed 6 bases, J shed 0 bases, and the junction held 2 bases outside the gene matches. The DNA for the CDR3 is TGCGCCAGCAAGGGACAGGTCTCTGGAAACACCATATATTTT. Translating it yields CASKGQVSGNTIYF.

This chain uses TRBV13 with TRBJ2-3, with D unresolved. The V end was cut by 0 bases, the J end by 2 bases, with 9 bases between. The CDR3 runs to 15 residues. The germline CDR1 and CDR2 sequences are PRHDT and FYEKMQ (reference sequence). The CDR3 DNA sequence: TGTGCCAGCAGCTTAGGTCGCGGCCCCACAGATACGCAGTATTTT. Amino acid sequence: CASSLGRGPTDTQYF.

Only a few counts were recorded for this clone. DNA of the CDR3: TGTGCCAGCAGTTTGGGACAACATCAGCCCCAGCATTTT. Protein: CASSLGQHQPQHF. The chain carries TRBV27 and TRBJ1-5, with TRBD1 as a possible D gene (6 bases). Looked up from germline, CDR1 is MNHEY and CDR2 is SMNVEV (reference sequence). The CDR3 extends over 13 amino acids. V was cut by 3 bases and J by 5 bases, with 8 bases left in between.

The chain has TRBV5-1 and TRBJ1-1; perhaps TRBD1 as D (5 bases). Trimming pared 1 base from V and 1 base from J, leaving 8 bases between. Germline V gene sequence: CDR1 SGHRS, CDR2 YFSETQ. CDR3 length: 14 amino acids. The CDR3 sequence is CASSLSGGNTEAFF. CDR3 coding DNA: TGCGCCAGCAGCTTGTCGGGGGGGAACACTGAAGCTTTCTTT.

The chain employs TRBV6-5 and TRBJ2-3; D not certain. This CDR3 is 13 amino acids long. Germline V gene data show CDR1 as MNHEY and CDR2 as SVGAGI. Trimming took off 2 bases at V and 2 bases at J, with 5 bases between the two ends. This CDR3 reads CASSYDSTDTQYF. DNA of the CDR3: TGTGCCAGCAGTTACGATTCCACAGATACGCAGTATTTT.

This rearrangement joins TRBV15 to TRBJ2-7; unclear D gene. V was clipped by 1 base and J by 2 bases, with 12 bases between them. Germline assignment: CDR1 LNHNV and CDR2 YYDKDF (reference sequence). This CDR3 has 15 residues. The chain's CDR3 is CATSRATGLPYEQYV. CDR3 coding DNA: TGTGCCACCAGCAGAGCAACCGGGCTGCCCTACGAGCAGTACGTC.

In this sample, this clone turned up once. The sample carries other DNA sequences with the same CDR3. The chain employs TRBV30 and TRBJ2-1, with 7 nucleotides matching TRBD2. CDR1 is GTSNPN and CDR2 is SVGIG in the germline V gene (reference sequence). V gave up 1 base and J gave up 2 bases; unmatched junction bases: 5. The CDR3 has 15 residues. This CDR3 reads CAWSALAGAYNEQFF. The CDR3 nucleotides read TGTGCCTGGAGTGCCCTGGCGGGGGCCTACAATGAGCAGTTCTTC.

The V call is TRBV21-1, the J call TRBJ2-7. TRBV21-1 is described as a pseudogene. The CDR3 length is 14 residues. The CDR3 DNA follows: TGTGCCTTCTGGGGGGCTTTAAGCTCCTACGAGCAGTACGTC. Residues: CAFWGALSSYEQYV.

The chain carries TRBV7-2 and TRBJ2-1; a possible D gene is TRBD2 (6 bases). Germline assignment: CDR1 SGHTA and CDR2 FQGNSA. Trimming took off 5 bases at V and 7 bases at J, with 12 bases between the two ends. This CDR3 comprises 13 residues. The CDR3 DNA is TGTGCCAGCAGCGGGCGCGGGACGAATGAGCAGTTCTTC. It translates to CASSGRGTNEQFF.

This chain uses TRBV5-1 with TRBJ2-5; D unresolved. The ends were cut back, 0 bases at V and 5 bases at J, with 8 bases in the middle. The CDR3 consists of 13 residues. Per the germline V gene, CDR1 is SGHRS and CDR2 is YFSETQ. In nucleotides, the CDR3 is TGCGCCAGCAGCTTGGAACAGCCGGAGACCCAGTACTTC. Translated, it gives CASSLEQPETQYF.

The chain has TRBV19 and TRBJ2-6; 13 bases line up with TRBD2. From germline, CDR1 is LNHDA and CDR2 SQIVND (reference sequence). The CDR3 has 18 residues. V was clipped by 1 base and J by 0 bases; unmatched bases: 0. For the CDR3, the DNA is TGTGCCAGTAGTATAGGGACTAGCGGGGGCTCTGGGGCCAACGTCCTGACTTTC. Translated: CASSIGTSGGSGANVLTF.

The rearrangement links TRBV5-4 to TRBJ1-2, with 9 bases matching TRBD1. The CDR3 has 14 amino acids. The junction had 9 bases not matched to a gene; V was cut back by 4 bases and J by 8 bases. Germline values: CDR1 SGHNT, CDR2 YYREEE (reference sequence). The CDR3 bases are TGTGCCAGCAGCCTCCGGGACAGGGTTAGAGGCTACACCTTC. It yields the protein CASSLRDRVRGYTF.

The J gene is TRBJ2-5, the V gene TRBV2; TRBD2 might be the D (7 bases). The V gene's germline CDR1 is SNHLY and CDR2 FYNNEI. The CDR3 contains 15 residues. Trimming removed 8 bases from V and 2 bases from J, with 18 bases in between. The CDR3 sequence: CASGLQGGRQETQYF. The CDR3 DNA sequence: TGTGCCAGCGGATTACAGGGAGGGAGGCAAGAGACCCAGTACTTC.

The chain couples TRBV19 to TRBJ1-5; D not certain. V dropped 8 bases and J dropped 0 bases, with 17 bases sitting between them. This CDR3 spans 16 amino acids. Germline V gene sequence: CDR1 LNHDA, CDR2 SQIVND (reference sequence). CDR3 bases: TGTGCCAGTTCCGTACCCTCCCATTATAGCAATCAGCCCCAGCATTTT. Protein: CASSVPSHYSNQPQHF. Together with reference TRBV19 and TRBJ1-5, the CDR3 gives the full variable domain: DGGITQSPKYLFRKEGQNVTLSCEQNLNHDAMYWYRQDPGQGLRLIYYSQIVNDFQKGDIAEGYSVSREKKESFPLTVTSAQKNPTAFYLCASSVPSHYSNQPQHFGDGTRLSIL.

V gene TRBV5-1 combines with J gene TRBJ2-5; TRBD1 agrees at 9 bases. The V gene end was trimmed by 4 bases and the J gene end by 2 bases; junction bases not matched to a gene: 9. The CDR3 loop spans 16 amino acids. Germline V gives CDR1 SGHRS, CDR2 YFSETQ. The CDR3 nucleotides read TGCGCCAGCAGCGCCCCGGACAGGGGCCCTCAAGAGACCCAGTACTTC. Protein: CASSAPDRGPQETQYF.

This clone was seen a single time. This chain connects TRBV27 to TRBJ2-7, with no clear D. This CDR3 contains 12 residues. Germline CDR1 reads MNHEY; CDR2 reads SMNVEV (reference sequence). V dropped 8 bases and J dropped 0 bases, with 8 bases sitting between them. CDR3 coding DNA: TGTGCCAGCGATTGGCTCTCCTACGAGCAGTACTTC. Translating gives CASDWLSYEQYF.

This clone appeared once. The chain is built from TRBV6-1 and TRBJ1-6; 7 bases align to TRBD1. There are 13 residues in the CDR3. Germline V gives CDR1 MNHNS, CDR2 SASEGT. V shed 7 bases, J shed 6 bases, and the junction held 3 bases outside the gene matches. In nucleotides, the CDR3 is TGTGCCAGCAAGACAGGGATTAATTCACCCCTCCACTTT. Amino acids: CASKTGINSPLHF.

The rearrangement uses TRBV5-6 and TRBJ2-7, with D tentatively TRBD1 (5 bases). Trimming shortened V by 2 bases and J by 0 bases, and 12 bases separated the two germline ends. Germline V gene data show CDR1 as SGHDT and CDR2 as YYEEEE. The CDR3 spans 15 residues. DNA for the CDR3: TGTGCCAGCAGCTTTTGGACAAGTAGCTCCTACGAGCAGTACTTC. Translating gives CASSFWTSSSYEQYF.

The chain couples TRBV28 to TRBJ1-4; no clear D. Germline assignment: CDR1 MDHEN and CDR2 SYDVKM. V was cut by 2 bases and J by 10 bases, with 8 bases left in between. The CDR3 extends over 12 amino acids. The CDR3 reads CASSLLAGKLFF. CDR3 sequence (DNA): TGTGCCAGCAGTTTACTGGCAGGAAAACTGTTTTTT.